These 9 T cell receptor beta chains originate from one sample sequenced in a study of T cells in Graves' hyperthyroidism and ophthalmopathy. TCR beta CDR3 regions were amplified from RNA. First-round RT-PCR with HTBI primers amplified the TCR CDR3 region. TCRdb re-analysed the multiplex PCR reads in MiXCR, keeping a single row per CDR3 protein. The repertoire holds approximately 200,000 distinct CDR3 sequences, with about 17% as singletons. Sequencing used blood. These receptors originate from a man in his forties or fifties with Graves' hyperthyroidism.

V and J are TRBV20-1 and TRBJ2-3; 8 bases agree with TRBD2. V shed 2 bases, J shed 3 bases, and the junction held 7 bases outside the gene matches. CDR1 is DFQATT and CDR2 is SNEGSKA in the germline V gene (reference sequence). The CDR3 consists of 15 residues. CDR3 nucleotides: TGCAGTGCTAGACCTGGCGGGAGGACAACAGATACGCAGTATTTT. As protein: CSARPGGRTTDTQYF.

CDR3 nucleotide sequence: TGTGCCAGCAGTAGGACAGGCGACTACAATGAGCAGTTCTTC. Protein product: CASSRTGDYNEQFF. The V gene is TRBV28, the J gene TRBJ2-1; TRBD1 aligns across 7 bases. The CDR3 totals 14 residues. With 5 bases clipped from V and 3 bases from J, the junction kept 4 bases outside the gene matches. The germline gives CDR1 MDHEN, CDR2 SYDVKM.

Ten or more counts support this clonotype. The CDR3 sequence is CASSYPSMGLNEQFF. For the CDR3, the DNA is TGTGCCAGCAGCTACCCTAGCATGGGTTTAAATGAGCAGTTCTTC. The chain uses TRBV11-2 and TRBJ2-1, with D possibly matching TRBD2 (5 bases). Germline V gene data show CDR1 as SGHAT and CDR2 as FQNNGV. V dropped 4 bases and J dropped 7 bases, with 17 bases sitting between them. This CDR3 is 15 amino acids long.

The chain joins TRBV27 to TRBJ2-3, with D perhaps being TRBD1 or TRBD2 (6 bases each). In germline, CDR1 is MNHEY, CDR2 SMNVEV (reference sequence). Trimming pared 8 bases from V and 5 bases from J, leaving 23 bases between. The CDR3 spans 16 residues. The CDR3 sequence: CASSEGPGARGDTQYF. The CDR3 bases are TGTGCCAGCTCTGAGGGACCGGGGGCCCGGGGAGATACGCAGTATTTT.

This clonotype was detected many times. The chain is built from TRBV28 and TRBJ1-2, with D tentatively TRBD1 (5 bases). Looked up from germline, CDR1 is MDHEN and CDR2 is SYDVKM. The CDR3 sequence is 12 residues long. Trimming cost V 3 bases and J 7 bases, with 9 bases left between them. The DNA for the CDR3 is TGTGCCAGCAGTTTCCGGGGCGCTGGCTACACCTTC. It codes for CASSFRGAGYTF.

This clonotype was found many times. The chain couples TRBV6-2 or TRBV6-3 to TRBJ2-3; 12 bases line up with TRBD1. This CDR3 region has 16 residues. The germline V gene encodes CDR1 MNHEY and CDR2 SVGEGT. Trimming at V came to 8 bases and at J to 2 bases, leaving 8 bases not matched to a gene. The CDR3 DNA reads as TGTGCCAGCCTGGGACAGGGGGCCCCATTCACAGATACGCAGTATTTT. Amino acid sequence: CASLGQGAPFTDTQYF.

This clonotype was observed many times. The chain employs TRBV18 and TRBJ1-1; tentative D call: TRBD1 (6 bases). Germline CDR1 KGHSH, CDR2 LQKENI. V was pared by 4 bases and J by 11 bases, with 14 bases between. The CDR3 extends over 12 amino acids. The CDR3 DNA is TGTGCCAGCTCACTGGGGGGCGCAGGGGCTTTCTTT. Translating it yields CASSLGGAGAFF.

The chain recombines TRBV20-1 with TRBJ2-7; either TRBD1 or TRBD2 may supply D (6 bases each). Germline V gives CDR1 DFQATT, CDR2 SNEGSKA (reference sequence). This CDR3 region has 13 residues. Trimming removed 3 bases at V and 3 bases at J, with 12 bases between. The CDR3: CSASGGHIYEQYF. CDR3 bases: TGCAGTGCTAGCGGGGGCCATATCTACGAGCAGTACTTC.

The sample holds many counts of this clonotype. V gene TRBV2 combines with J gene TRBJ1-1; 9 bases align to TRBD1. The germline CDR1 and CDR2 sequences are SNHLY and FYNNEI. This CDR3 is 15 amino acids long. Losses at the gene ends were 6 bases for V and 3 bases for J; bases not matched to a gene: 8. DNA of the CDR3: TGTGCCAGCAGGGATGGGACAGGGTTAGACACTGAAGCTTTCTTT. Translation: CASRDGTGLDTEAFF.